This TCR beta chain was identified during a study of technical replicates of blood from four donors. Clones were read by immunoSEQ multiplex PCR, and TCRdb kept only the in-frame ones, dropping some. The sample shows tens of thousands of clones, 91% of them seen only once. CDR3 size: 13 residues. Germline values: CDR1 SQVTM, CDR2 ANQGSEA. Trimming removed 4 bases from V and 1 base from J, with 10 bases in between. The J gene is TRBJ1-1, the V gene TRBV29-1; weak D call: TRBD1 (6 bases). The specimen was T cells isolated from PBMCs. The receptor was isolated from a human donor in good health. CDR3: CSVVTGGNTEAFF. CDR3 DNA sequence: TGCAGCGTTGTGACAGGTGGGAACACTGAAGCTTTCTTT.